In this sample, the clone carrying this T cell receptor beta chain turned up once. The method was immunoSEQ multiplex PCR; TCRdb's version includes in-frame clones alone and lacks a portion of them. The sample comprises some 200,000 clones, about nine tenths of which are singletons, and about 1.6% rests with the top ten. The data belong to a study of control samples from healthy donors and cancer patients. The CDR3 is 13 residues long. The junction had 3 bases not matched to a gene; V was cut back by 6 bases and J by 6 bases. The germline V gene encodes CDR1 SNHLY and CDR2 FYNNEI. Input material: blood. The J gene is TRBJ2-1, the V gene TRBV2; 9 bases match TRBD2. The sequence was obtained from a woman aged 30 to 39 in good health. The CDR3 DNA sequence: TGTGCCAGCAGGGTAGCGGGAGTCAATGAGCAGTTCTTC. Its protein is CASRVAGVNEQFF.